The 21 T cell receptor beta chains below were found in one sample sequenced in a study of OX40 agonist ivuxolimab in advanced cancers. Only in-frame clones appear in the TCRdb table, and some are missing; sequencing was by immunoSEQ multiplex PCR. The sample yields about 15,000 clones, approximately 78% seen once. Sequencing used CD4+ or CD8+ T cells sorted from blood, obtained in a trial of the OX40 agonist ivuxolimab. The receptors derive from an adult with an advanced solid tumor such as melanoma, head and neck, liver or kidney cancer.

The genes are TRBV19 and TRBJ2-7; 7 positions agree with TRBD1. J was trimmed by 5 bases and V by 9 bases; bases with no gene match: 13. CDR3 size: 14 residues. Germline CDR1 is LNHDA and CDR2 is SQIVND (reference sequence). In DNA, the CDR3 is TGTGCCAGCAGTTTCGTAGGGGGCAACCACGAGCAGTACTTC. As protein: CASSFVGGNHEQYF.

The gene calls are TRBV12-2 and TRBJ2-7; the table's D call of TRBD2 was not tested on the DNA. TRBV12-2 is reported as a pseudogene. This CDR3 contains 14 residues. The CDR3 region has the DNA TGTGCAAGTCGAATAGAGCCCGTCTCCTACGAGCAGTACTTC. This translates into CASRIEPVSYEQYF.

The chain links TRBV7-8 to TRBJ2-3; D tentatively reads TRBD1 or TRBD2 (6 bases each). Trimming took off 7 bases at V and 6 bases at J, with 11 bases between the two ends. This CDR3 spans 12 amino acids. In germline, CDR1 is SGHVS, CDR2 FQNEAQ. CDR3 region: CASTWRGDTQYF. The CDR3, as DNA: TGTGCCAGCACCTGGAGGGGGGATACGCAGTATTTT.

This rearrangement joins TRBV27 to TRBJ2-7; D not certain. V was pared by 1 base and J by 3 bases, with 10 bases between. This CDR3 is built from 14 residues. The germline V gene encodes CDR1 MNHEY and CDR2 SMNVEV (reference sequence). The CDR3: CASSLFPDDYEQYF. In DNA, the CDR3 is TGTGCCAGCAGTTTATTTCCCGATGACTACGAGCAGTACTTC.

The rearrangement joins TRBV29-1 to TRBJ2-1, with TRBD2 matching 7 bases. Losses at the gene ends were 7 bases for V and 6 bases for J; bases not matched to a gene: 9. The CDR3 length is 13 residues. From germline, CDR1 is SQVTM and CDR2 ANQGSEA. The CDR3 region is CSARGGTLNEQFF. CDR3 DNA sequence: TGCAGCGCCCGCGGGGGAACCCTCAATGAGCAGTTCTTC.

CDR3 protein: CASTSGRDREETQYF. CDR3 in DNA: TGTGCCAGCACCTCGGGACGGGACCGGGAAGAGACCCAGTACTTC. The chain employs TRBV21-1 and TRBJ2-5. TRBV21-1 counts as a pseudogene. The CDR3 has 15 residues.

The gene calls are TRBV5-8 and TRBJ2-5, with D tentatively TRBD2 (6 bases). Germline CDR1 SGHTS, CDR2 YDEGEE. V lost 0 bases and J 0 bases, leaving 12 bases between the germline ends. The CDR3 covers 16 residues. The CDR3 protein is CASSLDGGINQETQYF. The DNA for the CDR3 is TGTGCCAGCAGCTTGGACGGCGGGATCAACCAAGAGACCCAGTACTTC.

The V call is TRBV15, the J call TRBJ2-3, with 10 bases lining up with TRBD2. V dropped 3 bases and J dropped 4; count of bases not matched to a gene: 7. This CDR3 spans 16 amino acids. Per the germline V gene, CDR1 is LNHNV and CDR2 is YYDKDF (reference sequence). The CDR3: CATSRVLAGEADTQYF. DNA for the CDR3: TGTGCCACCAGCAGGGTTCTAGCGGGAGAAGCAGATACGCAGTATTTT.

The rearrangement joins TRBV4-2 to TRBJ2-2; the D gene is possibly TRBD2 (7 bases). Germline V lookup: CDR1 LGHNA, CDR2 YNFKEQ. Trimming cost V 5 bases and J 7 bases, with 26 bases left between them. This CDR3 spans 18 amino acids. This CDR3 reads CASSEGARGGALDGELFF. The CDR3 bases are TGTGCCAGCAGCGAAGGAGCCAGGGGAGGGGCGCTGGACGGGGAGCTGTTTTTT.

The chain uses TRBV28 and TRBJ1-6; 7 positions agree with TRBD1. The V and J ends lost 5 bases and 10 bases, in that order; junction bases with no gene match: 14. The CDR3 is 16 residues long. Germline values: CDR1 MDHEN, CDR2 SYDVKM. CDR3 coding DNA: TGTGCCAGCAGTCGAACTATGACAGGGTCAGGGTCACCCCTCCACTTT. Residues: CASSRTMTGSGSPLHF.

Note on this clone: The sample has other DNA sequences that encode this CDR3 too. This chain joins TRBV7-9 and TRBJ1-2; TRBD1 matches 9 bases. The CDR3 totals 14 residues. Germline lookup yields CDR1 SEHNR and CDR2 FQNEAQ (reference sequence). After removal of 1 base from V and 4 bases from J, the junction contained 1 base not matched to a gene. DNA of the CDR3: TGTGCCAGCAGCTTAGGACAGGGGGGCTATGGCTACACCTTC. This gives the protein CASSLGQGGYGYTF.

This clone came up once. The V and J genes are TRBV9 and TRBJ2-7; 9 bases are a match to TRBD1. V gave up 2 bases and J gave up 2 bases; unmatched junction bases: 8. Germline CDR1 is SGDLS and CDR2 is YYNGEE. The CDR3 contains 16 residues. CDR3 residues: CASSVDAGTGTYEQYF. The DNA for the CDR3 is TGTGCCAGCAGCGTGGACGCCGGGACAGGGACCTACGAGCAGTACTTC. The whole variable domain, filled in from reference TRBV9 and TRBJ2-7, reads DSGVTQTPKHLITATGQRVTLRCSPRSGDLSVYWYQQSLDQGLQFLIQYYNGEERAKGNILERFSAQQFPDLHSELNLSSLELGDSALYFCASSVDAGTGTYEQYFGPGTRLTVT.

The chain joins TRBV25-1 to TRBJ2-2, with TRBD1 matching over 10 bases. V trimming: 8 bases; J trimming: 0 bases; junction bases outside the gene matches: 12. CDR1 is MGHDK, CDR2 SYGVNS, per germline. This CDR3 spans 18 amino acids. The CDR3 loop is CASEAGQGQGANTGELFF. The CDR3, as DNA: TGTGCCAGCGAGGCGGGACAGGGGCAAGGGGCGAACACCGGGGAGCTGTTTTTT.

The chain couples TRBV28 to TRBJ2-7; no firm D call. In germline, CDR1 is MDHEN, CDR2 SYDVKM. The V end was cut by 1 base, the J end by 2 bases, with 12 bases between. The CDR3 covers 15 residues. The CDR3 sequence: CASSLSRIPAYEQYF. The CDR3 coding sequence is TGTGCCAGCAGTTTATCGAGGATCCCGGCCTACGAGCAGTACTTC.

The chain uses TRBV6-1 and TRBJ1-1; 10 bases align to TRBD1. Per the germline V gene, CDR1 is MNHNS and CDR2 is SASEGT. The V gene end was trimmed by 3 bases and the J gene end by 6 bases; junction bases not matched to a gene: 10. The CDR3 has 16 residues. CDR3 nucleotides: TGTGCCAGCAGTGAGTTCGGGACAGGGGTTCTACCTGAAGCTTTCTTT. This encodes CASSEFGTGVLPEAFF.

The chain couples TRBV5-4 to TRBJ2-7; perhaps TRBD1 as D (6 bases). Germline CDR1 reads SGHNT; CDR2 reads YYREEE (reference sequence). This CDR3 has 13 amino acids. Trimming took off 2 bases at V and 4 bases at J, with 10 bases between the two ends. In DNA, the CDR3 is TGTGCCAGCAGCTTAAAACAGGGATACGAGCAGTACTTC. As protein: CASSLKQGYEQYF.

The chain couples TRBV19 to TRBJ2-7; D perhaps matches TRBD2 (5 bases). V was clipped by 4 bases and J by 4 bases, with 17 bases between them. The germline V gene has CDR1 LNHDA and CDR2 SQIVND (reference sequence). This CDR3 is 15 amino acids long. CDR3 in amino acids: CASSTDEGVGYEQYF. DNA for the CDR3: TGTGCCAGTAGTACCGATGAGGGAGTTGGGTACGAGCAGTACTTC.

This chain connects TRBV5-1 to TRBJ2-5; D is possibly TRBD2 (7 bases). Deletions cut 4 bases from V and 4 bases from J, with 17 bases between. There are 15 residues in the CDR3. The V gene's germline CDR1 is SGHRS and CDR2 YFSETQ. CDR3 region: CASSADGGRLETQYF. CDR3 bases: TGCGCCAGCAGCGCGGACGGGGGGCGCTTAGAGACCCAGTACTTC.

The rearrangement uses TRBV29-1 and TRBJ1-3, with a tentative D call TRBD1 (5 bases). The CDR3 totals 16 residues. Trimming left V 4 bases short and J 2 bases short, with 18 bases between. Per the germline V gene, CDR1 is SQVTM and CDR2 is ANQGSEA. The CDR3, as DNA: TGCAGCGTTGTTAGGGGAACAGGTGGAGCTGGAAACACCATATATTTT. This sequence encodes CSVVRGTGGAGNTIYF.

This chain links TRBV7-9 with TRBJ1-4; 7 nucleotides agree with TRBD1. V lost 5 bases to trimming and J lost 7 bases; unmatched junction nucleotides: 1. This CDR3 has 12 amino acids. The germline V gene encodes CDR1 SEHNR and CDR2 FQNEAQ (reference sequence). The chain's CDR3 is CASSPGGEKLFF. CDR3 in DNA: TGTGCCAGCAGCCCAGGGGGTGAAAAACTGTTTTTT.

The chain combines TRBV10-1 with TRBJ2-2, with unresolved D. The CDR3 spans 14 residues. Germline lookup yields CDR1 WNHNN and CDR2 SYGVQD (reference sequence). V lost 6 bases and J lost 1, with 9 bases in between. The chain's CDR3 is CASRDRRNTGELFF. The CDR3 coding sequence is TGCGCCAGCAGGGACCGACGGAACACCGGGGAGCTGTTTTTT.